This T cell receptor (beta chain) was captured by sequencing in a study of control samples from healthy donors and cancer patients. Repertoires were generated with immunoSEQ multiplex PCR, while TCRdb's copy carries only in-frame clones and drops some. Of about 130,000 clones listed, 90% are singletons. The V end was cut by 6 bases, the J end by 1 base, with 10 bases between. The CDR3 is 14 amino acids. Germline CDR1 and CDR2: MNHEY and SVGAGI. The J gene is TRBJ1-5, the V gene TRBV6-5, with D perhaps TRBD1 (5 bases). The specimen sequenced was blood. This clonotype originated in a man aged 35 to 55 in good health. The CDR3: CASRGQGSNQPQHF. In DNA, the CDR3 is TGTGCCAGCAGGGGTCAGGGAAGCAATCAGCCCCAGCATTTT.